These 11 T cell receptor beta chains came from one sample sequenced in a study of tumor and adjacent non-tumor tissue in lung cancer. The template was RNA from unsorted bulk tissue. Three rounds of nested PCR, following a modified ARM-PCR protocol, produced the TCRbeta library. One entry per CDR3 protein results from TCRdb running MiXCR on the multiplex PCR reads. Here the sample spans tens of thousands of distinct CDR3 sequences, about 67% being singletons. Sequenced: lung tumor tissue. The receptors stem from a man aged 60 to 75 with non-small cell lung cancer.

In the case of this clonotype: This CDR3 fails to terminate in the conserved phenylalanine or tryptophan, so it likely reflects a read error. This chain uses TRBV6-5 with TRBJ2-1; 15 nucleotides match TRBD2. The CDR3 is 18 residues long. Looked up from germline, CDR1 is MNHEY and CDR2 is SVGAGI. V lost 9 bases, J lost 7 bases, and 16 bases stayed unmatched. CDR3 in DNA: TGTGCCAGAAGTCGGACTAGCGGGAGGGCCGGTATCTCAAATGAGCAGTTCCTC. Protein product: CARSRTSGRAGISNEQFL.

With regard to this clonotype: The junction does not match germline at one end; this may be a read error. The chain has TRBV29-1 and TRBJ2-3; the D gene is possibly TRBD1 (6 bases). Germline V gives CDR1 SQVTM, CDR2 ANQGSEA. The length of the CDR3 is 15 residues. Here the CDR3 DNA reads TGCTGCGTTGAGTCCGGGACAAGGTCCTCAGATACGCAGTGTTTT. Residues: CCVESGTRSSDTQCF.

This clonotype was observed a single time. This CDR3 fails to terminate in the conserved phenylalanine or tryptophan, so it likely reflects a read error. The chain combines TRBV6-5 with TRBJ1-2, with 7 bases identical to TRBD1. The CDR3 contains 14 residues. The germline gives CDR1 MNHEY, CDR2 SVGAGI. The CDR3 reads CACSYGQANYDYTL. CDR3 nucleotide sequence: TGTGCCTGCAGTTACGGACAGGCTAACTATGACTACACCCTC.

To note about this clonotype: Relative to the germline gene, one junction end is altered; a read error may explain this. The CDR3, as DNA: TGTGCCTGGAGTAGGAGGTCAACCTACGAGCAGCACTTC. Protein product: CAWSRRSTYEQHF. This rearrangement joins TRBV30 to TRBJ2-7, with D maybe TRBD2 (5 bases). This CDR3 has 13 amino acids. Germline loops: CDR1 GTSNPN, CDR2 SVGIG (reference sequence).

A word on this clonotype: The CDR3 does not end in the conserved phenylalanine or tryptophan, so this is likely a read error. The DNA is omitted, as the CDR3 cannot be located on it reliably, and the CDR3 follows TCRdb's listing. The chain links TRBV28 to TRBJ2-1; TRBD2 is the table's D call and was not checked against the DNA. The CDR3 contains 17 residues when both ends are counted. The germline V gene encodes CDR1 MDHEN and CDR2 SYDVKM. The CDR3 reads CASIGLAGGRRGNEEFL.

As regards this clonotype: Its ends do not fully match the called genes, so a read error is possible. The J gene is TRBJ2-1, the V gene TRBV11-1; D is unresolved. The CDR3 sequence is 16 residues long. Germline values: CDR1 SGHAT, CDR2 FQDESV (reference sequence). CDR3 residues: CASSLTPRSPYNEQLF. CDR3 bases: TGTGCCAGCAGCTTAACCCCTCGGAGCCCCTACAATGAGCAGCTCTTC.

This chain joins TRBV7-8 and TRBJ2-1, with 7 bases fitting TRBD1. The V gene's germline CDR1 is SGHVS and CDR2 FQNEAQ. This CDR3 is 14 amino acids long. V was pared by 5 bases and J by 6 bases, with 7 bases of the junction left unmatched. The CDR3 here is CASSQRQGVNEQFF. DNA for the CDR3: TGTGCCAGCAGCCAGAGGCAGGGGGTCAATGAGCAGTTCTTC.

This clonotype came up many times. The CDR3: CASSLGSPSMPYNEQFF. As DNA, the CDR3 is TGTGCCAGCAGCTTGGGCTCGCCAAGCATGCCCTACAATGAGCAGTTCTTC. The chain is built from TRBV5-4 and TRBJ2-1; D uncertain. Germline CDR1 is SGHNT and CDR2 is YYREEE (reference sequence). The CDR3 runs 17 residues. Trimming took off 0 bases at V and 2 bases at J, with 15 bases between the two ends.

V usage is TRBV10-3 and J usage is TRBJ1-6; TRBD1 agrees at 8 bases. The germline V gene encodes CDR1 ENHRY and CDR2 SYGVKD. J was trimmed by 19 bases and V by 4 bases; bases with no gene match: 21. This CDR3 is built from 16 residues. CDR3 DNA sequence: TGTGCCATCAGTGGGTCCCCTCAGGGGGCAAGGTCACCCGTACACTTT. This translates into CAISGSPQGARSPVHF.

Notes on this clonotype: Sequence at one end of the junction differs from germline and may be a read error. J is TRBJ2-3 and V is TRBV10-3, with 7 bases lining up with TRBD1. Germline-derived CDR1 and CDR2 are ENHRY and SYGVKD. The CDR3 covers 14 residues. The DNA of the CDR3 is TGTGCTATCAGGGGGACCTCTAGCACATATACGCAGTATTTT. It translates to CAIRGTSSTYTQYF.

For this clonotype: Its ends do not fully match the called genes, so a read error is possible. The chain is built from TRBV11-2 and TRBJ2-3, with a tentative D call TRBD1 (6 bases). The CDR3 spans 16 residues. CDR1 is SGHAT, CDR2 FQNNGV, per germline. CDR3 in DNA: TGTGCCATCAGCTTGGACGGCCGAGGGGACAAAGATACGCAGTATTTT. It specifies CAISLDGRGDKDTQYF.